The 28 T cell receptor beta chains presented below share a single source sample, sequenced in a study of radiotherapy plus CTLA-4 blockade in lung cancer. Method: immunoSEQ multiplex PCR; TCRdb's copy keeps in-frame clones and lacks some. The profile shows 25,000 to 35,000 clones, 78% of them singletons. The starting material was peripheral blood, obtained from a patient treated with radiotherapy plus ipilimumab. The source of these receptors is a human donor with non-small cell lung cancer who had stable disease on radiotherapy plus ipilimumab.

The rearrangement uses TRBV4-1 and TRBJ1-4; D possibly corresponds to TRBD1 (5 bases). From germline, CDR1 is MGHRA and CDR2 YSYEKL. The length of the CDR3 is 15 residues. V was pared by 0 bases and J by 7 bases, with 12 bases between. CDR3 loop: CASSQEWGGGEKLFF. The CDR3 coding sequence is TGCGCCAGCAGCCAAGAATGGGGGGGAGGTGAAAAACTGTTTTTT.

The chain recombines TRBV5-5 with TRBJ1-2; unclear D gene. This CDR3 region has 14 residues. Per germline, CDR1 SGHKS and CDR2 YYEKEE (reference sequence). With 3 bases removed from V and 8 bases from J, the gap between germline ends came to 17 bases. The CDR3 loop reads CASSSVSGFYGYTF. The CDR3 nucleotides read TGTGCCAGCAGCTCCGTCTCAGGCTTCTACGGCTACACCTTC.

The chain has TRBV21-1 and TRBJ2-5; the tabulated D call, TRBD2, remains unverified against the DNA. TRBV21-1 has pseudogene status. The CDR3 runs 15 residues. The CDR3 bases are TGTGCCAGCAGCAAACGACTAGCGGGGCGGGAGACCCAGTACTTC. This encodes CASSKRLAGRETQYF.

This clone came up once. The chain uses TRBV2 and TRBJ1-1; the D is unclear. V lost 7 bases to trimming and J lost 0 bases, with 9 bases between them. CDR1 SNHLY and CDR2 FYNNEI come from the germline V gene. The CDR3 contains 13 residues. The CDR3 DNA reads TGTGCCAGCACCAAAGAAATGAACACTGAAGCTTTCTTT. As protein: CASTKEMNTEAFF.

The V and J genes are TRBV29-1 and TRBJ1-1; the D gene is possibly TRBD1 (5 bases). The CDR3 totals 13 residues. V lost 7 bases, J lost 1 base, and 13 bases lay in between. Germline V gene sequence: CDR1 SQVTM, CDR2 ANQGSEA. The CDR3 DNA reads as TGCAGCGGGAGACAGAGTAAGAACACTGAAGCTTTCTTT. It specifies CSGRQSKNTEAFF.

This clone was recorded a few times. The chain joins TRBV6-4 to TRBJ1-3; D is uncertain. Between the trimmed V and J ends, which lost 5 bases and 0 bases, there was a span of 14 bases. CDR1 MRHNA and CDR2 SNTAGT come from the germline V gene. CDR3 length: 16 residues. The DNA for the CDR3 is TGTGCCAGCAGTCAGGAGGGCACTCGCTCTGGAAACACCATATATTTT. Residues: CASSQEGTRSGNTIYF.

CDR3 in DNA: TGTGCCAGCAGCCTCCAACCGCTACAGAGCTCTGGAAACACCATATATTTT. Translated, it gives CASSLQPLQSSGNTIYF. The rearrangement joins TRBV14 to TRBJ1-3; D ambiguous. The germline V gene encodes CDR1 SGHDN and CDR2 FVKESK. CDR3 length equals 17 residues. Trimming left V 4 bases short and J 0 bases short, with 16 bases between.

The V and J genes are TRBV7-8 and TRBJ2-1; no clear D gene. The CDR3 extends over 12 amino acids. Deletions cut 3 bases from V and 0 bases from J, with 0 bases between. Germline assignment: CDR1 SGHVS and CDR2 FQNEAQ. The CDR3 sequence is CASSFSYNEQFF. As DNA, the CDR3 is TGTGCCAGCAGCTTCTCCTACAATGAGCAGTTCTTC.

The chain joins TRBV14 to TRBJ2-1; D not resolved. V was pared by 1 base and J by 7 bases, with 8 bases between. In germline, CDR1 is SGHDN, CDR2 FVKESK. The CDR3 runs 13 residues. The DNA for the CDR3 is TGTGCCAGCAGCCAAGTAATAGGGAATGAGCAGTTCTTC. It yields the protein CASSQVIGNEQFF.

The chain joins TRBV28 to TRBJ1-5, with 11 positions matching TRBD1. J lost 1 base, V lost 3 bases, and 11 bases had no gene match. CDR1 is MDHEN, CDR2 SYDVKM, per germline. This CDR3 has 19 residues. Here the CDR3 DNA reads TGTGCCAGCAGTTTGGAAATCCCGGACAGGGGGCTAAGCAATCAGCCCCAGCATTTT. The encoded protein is CASSLEIPDRGLSNQPQHF.

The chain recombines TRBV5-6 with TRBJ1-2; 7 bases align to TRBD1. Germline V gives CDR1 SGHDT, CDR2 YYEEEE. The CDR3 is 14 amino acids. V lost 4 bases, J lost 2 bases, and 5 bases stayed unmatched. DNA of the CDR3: TGTGCCAGCAGCAGGGGACAGACGAACTATGGCTACACCTTC. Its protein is CASSRGQTNYGYTF.

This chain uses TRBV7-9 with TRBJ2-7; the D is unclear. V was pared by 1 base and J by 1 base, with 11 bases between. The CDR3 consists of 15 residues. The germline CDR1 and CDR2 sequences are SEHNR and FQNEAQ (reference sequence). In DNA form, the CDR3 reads TGTGCCAGCAGCTTAGGCCCACAAGGATCCTACGAGCAGTACTTC. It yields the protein CASSLGPQGSYEQYF.

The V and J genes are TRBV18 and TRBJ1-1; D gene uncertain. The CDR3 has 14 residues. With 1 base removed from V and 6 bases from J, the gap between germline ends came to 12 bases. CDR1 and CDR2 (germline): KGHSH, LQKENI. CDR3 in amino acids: CASSPLLGLSEAFF. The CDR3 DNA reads TGTGCCAGCTCACCACTATTGGGGTTATCTGAAGCTTTCTTT.

CDR3: CASSQASRGQTGELFF. The CDR3 region has the DNA TGTGCCAGCAGCCAAGCCTCTCGGGGGCAAACCGGGGAGCTGTTTTTT. V usage is TRBV14 and J usage is TRBJ2-2; D could derive from TRBD1 or TRBD2 (6 bases each). The CDR3 totals 16 residues. V lost 1 base, J lost 5 bases, and 14 bases lay in between. Germline V lookup: CDR1 SGHDN, CDR2 FVKESK.

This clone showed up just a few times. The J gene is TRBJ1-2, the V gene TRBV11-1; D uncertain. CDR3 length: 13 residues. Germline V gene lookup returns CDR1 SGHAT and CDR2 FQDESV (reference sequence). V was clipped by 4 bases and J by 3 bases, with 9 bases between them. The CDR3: CASSSDGHYGYTF. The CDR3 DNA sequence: TGTGCCAGCAGCTCGGACGGGCACTATGGCTACACCTTC.

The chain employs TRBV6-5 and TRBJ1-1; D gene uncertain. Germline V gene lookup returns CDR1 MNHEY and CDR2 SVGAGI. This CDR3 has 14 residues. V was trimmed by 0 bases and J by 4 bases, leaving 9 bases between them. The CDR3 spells CASSYSPQITEAFF. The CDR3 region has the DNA TGTGCCAGCAGTTACTCCCCCCAGATCACTGAAGCTTTCTTT.

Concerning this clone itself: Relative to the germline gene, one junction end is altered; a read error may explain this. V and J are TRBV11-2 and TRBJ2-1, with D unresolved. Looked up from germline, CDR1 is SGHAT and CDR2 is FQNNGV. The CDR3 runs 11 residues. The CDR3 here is CASSRYNGQFF. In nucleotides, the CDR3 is TGTGCCAGCAGCCGTTACAATGGGCAGTTCTTC.

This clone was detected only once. In DNA form, the CDR3 reads TGTGCCAGCAGTGCCGGACACGCTAACTATGGCTACACCTTC. Amino acid sequence: CASSAGHANYGYTF. The chain is built from TRBV6-5 and TRBJ1-2, with TRBD1 as a possible D gene (5 bases). Deletions cut 5 bases from V and 0 bases from J, with 10 bases between. This CDR3 contains 14 residues. Germline lookup yields CDR1 MNHEY and CDR2 SVGAGI.

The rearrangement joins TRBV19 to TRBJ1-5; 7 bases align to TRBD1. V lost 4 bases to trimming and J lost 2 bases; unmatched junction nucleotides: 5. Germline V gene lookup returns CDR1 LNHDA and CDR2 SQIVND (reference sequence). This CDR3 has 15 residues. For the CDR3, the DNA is TGTGCCAGTAGTAGGGGACAGTTAGGCAATCAGCCCCAGCATTTT. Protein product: CASSRGQLGNQPQHF.

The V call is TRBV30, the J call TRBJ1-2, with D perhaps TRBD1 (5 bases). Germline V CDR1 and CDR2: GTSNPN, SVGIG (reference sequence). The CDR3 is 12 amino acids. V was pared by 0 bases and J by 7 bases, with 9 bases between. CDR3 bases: TGTGCCTGGAGTGTACAGGCCGCTGGCTACACCTTC. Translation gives CAWSVQAAGYTF.

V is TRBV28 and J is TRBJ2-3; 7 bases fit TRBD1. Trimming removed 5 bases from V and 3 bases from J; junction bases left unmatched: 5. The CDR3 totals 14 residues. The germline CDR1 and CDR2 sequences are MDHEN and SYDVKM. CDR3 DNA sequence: TGTGCCAGCAGTGACGCAGGGGGAACAGATACGCAGTATTTT. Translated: CASSDAGGTDTQYF.

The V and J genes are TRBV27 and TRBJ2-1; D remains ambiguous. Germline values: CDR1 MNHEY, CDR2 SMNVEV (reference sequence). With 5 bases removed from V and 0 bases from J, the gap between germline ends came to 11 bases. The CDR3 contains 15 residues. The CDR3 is CASSTRTSSYNEQFF. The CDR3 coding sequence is TGTGCCAGCAGTACAAGGACGAGCTCCTACAATGAGCAGTTCTTC.

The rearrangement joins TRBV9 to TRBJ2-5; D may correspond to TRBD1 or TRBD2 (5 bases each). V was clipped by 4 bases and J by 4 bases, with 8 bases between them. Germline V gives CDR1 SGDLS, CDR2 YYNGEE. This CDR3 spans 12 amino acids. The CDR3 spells CASSRGGETQYF. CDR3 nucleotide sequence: TGTGCCAGCAGCCGGGGCGGAGAGACCCAGTACTTC.

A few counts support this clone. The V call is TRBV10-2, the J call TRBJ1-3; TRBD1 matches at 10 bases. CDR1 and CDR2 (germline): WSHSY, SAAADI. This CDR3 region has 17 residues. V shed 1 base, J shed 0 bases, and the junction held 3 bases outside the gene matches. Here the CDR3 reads CASSEWTGGVSGNTIYF. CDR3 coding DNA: TGCGCCAGCAGTGAGTGGACAGGGGGAGTCTCTGGAAACACCATATATTTT.

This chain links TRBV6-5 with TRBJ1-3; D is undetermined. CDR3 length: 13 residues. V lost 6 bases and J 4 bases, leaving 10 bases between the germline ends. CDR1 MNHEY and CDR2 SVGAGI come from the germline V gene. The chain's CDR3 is CASSPGRGNTIYF. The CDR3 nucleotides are TGTGCCAGCAGCCCCGGACGAGGAAACACCATATATTTT.

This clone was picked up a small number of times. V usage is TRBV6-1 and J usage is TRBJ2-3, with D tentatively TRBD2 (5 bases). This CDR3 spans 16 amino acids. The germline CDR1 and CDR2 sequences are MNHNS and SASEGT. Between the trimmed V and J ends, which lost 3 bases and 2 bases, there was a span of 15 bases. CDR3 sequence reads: CASSDDGEQPTDTQYF. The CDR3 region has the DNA TGTGCCAGCAGTGACGACGGGGAACAGCCCACAGATACGCAGTATTTT.

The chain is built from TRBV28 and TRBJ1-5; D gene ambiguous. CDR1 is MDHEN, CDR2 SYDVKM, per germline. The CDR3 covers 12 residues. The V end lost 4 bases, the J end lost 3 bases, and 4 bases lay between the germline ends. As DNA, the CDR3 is TGTGCCAGCAGTTCAACCAATCAGCCCCAGCATTTT. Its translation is CASSSTNQPQHF.

Here the CDR3 reads CASSGGRGSVAFF. In nucleotides, the CDR3 is TGTGCCAGCAGCGGAGGTCGGGGATCGGTAGCTTTCTTT. J is TRBJ1-1 and V is TRBV7-9; the D is unclear. The germline gives CDR1 SEHNR, CDR2 FQNEAQ (reference sequence). Trimming shortened V by 5 bases and J by 10 bases, and 17 bases separated the two germline ends. This CDR3 is built from 13 residues.